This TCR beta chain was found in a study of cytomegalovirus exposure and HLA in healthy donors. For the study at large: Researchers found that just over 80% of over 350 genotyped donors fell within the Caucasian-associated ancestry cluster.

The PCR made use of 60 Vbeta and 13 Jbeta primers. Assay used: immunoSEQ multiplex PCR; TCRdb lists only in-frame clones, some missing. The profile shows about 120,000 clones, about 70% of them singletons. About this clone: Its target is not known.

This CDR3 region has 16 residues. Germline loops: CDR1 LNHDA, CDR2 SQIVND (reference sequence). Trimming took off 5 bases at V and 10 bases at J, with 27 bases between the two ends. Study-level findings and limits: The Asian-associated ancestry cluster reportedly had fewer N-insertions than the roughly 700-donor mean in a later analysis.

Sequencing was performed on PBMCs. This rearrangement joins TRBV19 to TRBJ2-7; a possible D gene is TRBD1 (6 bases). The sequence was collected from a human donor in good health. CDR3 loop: CASSLGGTRVDSRQYF. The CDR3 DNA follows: TGTGCCAGTAGTCTGGGCGGTACCCGGGTGGACAGCCGACAGTACTTC. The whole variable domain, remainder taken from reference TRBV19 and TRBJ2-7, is DGGITQSPKYLFRKEGQNVTLSCEQNLNHDAMYWYRQDPGQGLRLIYYSQIVNDFQKGDIAEGYSVSREKKESFPLTVTSAQKNPTAFYLCASSLGGTRVDSRQYFGPGTRLTVT.